These 32 T cell receptor beta chains originate from one sample sequenced in a study of blood T cell repertoires in COVID-19. This table comes from immunoSEQ multiplex PCR, and its TCRdb copy is limited to in-frame clones, with some not included. The sample includes 150,000 to 200,000 clones, roughly 87% of them seen just once. Sequencing was performed on peripheral blood. These receptors originate from a woman in her 70s with acute or convalescent COVID-19.

This clone occurred a few times. The rearrangement uses TRBV7-9 and TRBJ1-2; 7 bases are a match to TRBD1. CDR1 and CDR2 from the germline V gene are SEHNR and FQNEAQ (reference sequence). There are 16 residues in the CDR3. Losses at the gene ends were 8 bases for V and 2 bases for J; bases not matched to a gene: 14. The CDR3 loop reads CASVTTQGRTNYGYTF. Here the CDR3 DNA reads TGTGCCAGCGTAACGACACAGGGGCGAACCAACTATGGCTACACCTTC.

CDR3 nucleotide sequence: TGTGCCAGCAGTTTGTACAGGGCTCGGAGAGGATTAAGTAGCAATCAGCCCCAGCATTTT. Translated: CASSLYRARRGLSSNQPQHF. The rearrangement links TRBV3-1 (or the pseudogene TRBV3-2) to TRBJ1-5, with D perhaps TRBD1 (6 bases). V was cut by 6 bases and J by 0 bases, with 27 bases left in between. The CDR3 has 20 residues. The germline V gene has CDR1 LGHDT and CDR2 YNNKEL (reference sequence).

The chain employs TRBV29-1 and TRBJ1-5; TRBD1 agrees at 7 bases. Germline CDR1 and CDR2: SQVTM and ANQGSEA. This CDR3 is 13 amino acids long. Unmatched junction bases numbered 7, after V lost 6 bases and J lost 5 bases. The CDR3 region has the DNA TGCAGCGTCAACACAGGGGTCGATCAGCCCCAGCATTTT. Protein sequence: CSVNTGVDQPQHF. The variable domain in full, with the rest retrieved from reference TRBV29-1 and TRBJ1-5, is SAVISQKPSRDICQRGTSLTIQCQVDSQVTMMFWYRQQPGQSLTLIATANQGSEATYESGFVIDKFPISRPNLTFSTLTVSNMSPEDSSIYLCSVNTGVDQPQHFGDGTRLSIL.

The V gene is TRBV5-4, the J gene TRBJ2-5, with 8 bases matching TRBD2. Germline loops: CDR1 SGHNT, CDR2 YYREEE (reference sequence). Germline trimming cut 4 bases from V and 5 bases from J; bases unmatched to any gene: 10. The CDR3 has 15 residues. The CDR3 DNA follows: TGTGCCAGCAGCCCGCGGCGGGGGGCCTGGGAGACCCAGTACTTC. Its protein product is CASSPRRGAWETQYF.

The CDR3, as DNA: TGTGCCTGGAGTGTAAACAGGAGAACTGAAGCTTTCTTT. It specifies CAWSVNRRTEAFF. J is TRBJ1-1 and V is TRBV30, with TRBD1 as a possible D gene (5 bases). The CDR3 covers 13 residues. Germline loops: CDR1 GTSNPN, CDR2 SVGIG (reference sequence). Trimming pared 0 bases from V and 5 bases from J, leaving 10 bases between.

This clone was recorded only once. The chain couples TRBV14 to TRBJ2-3, with D uncertain. Trimming removed 1 base from V and 8 bases from J, with 7 bases in between. The CDR3 runs 12 residues. Germline lookup yields CDR1 SGHDN and CDR2 FVKESK. The CDR3 protein is CASSQVLVTQYF. CDR3 DNA sequence: TGTGCCAGCAGCCAAGTTTTAGTTACGCAGTATTTT.

The DNA of the CDR3 is TGTGCCAGCAGCCGTTTTTACAATGAGCAGTTCTTC. It is translated as CASSRFYNEQFF. The genes are TRBV28 and TRBJ2-1, with D hard to call. V was shortened by 6 bases and J by 4 bases, with 7 bases between the two germline ends. The CDR3 loop spans 12 amino acids. CDR1 is MDHEN, CDR2 SYDVKM, per germline. Full variable domain (outside the CDR3, taken from reference TRBV28 and TRBJ2-1): DVKVTQSSRYLVKRTGEKVFLECVQDMDHENMFWYRQDPGLGLRLIYFSYDVKMKEKGDIPEGYSVSREKKERFSLILESASTNQTSMYLCASSRFYNEQFFGPGTRLTVL.

This chain uses TRBV28 with TRBJ1-1; D remains ambiguous. The CDR3 has 14 residues. CDR1 and CDR2 from the germline V gene are MDHEN and SYDVKM. Trimming removed 6 bases from V and 4 bases from J, with 15 bases in between. The chain's CDR3 is CASSFDISGTEAFF. The CDR3 bases are TGTGCCAGCAGCTTCGATATATCGGGCACTGAAGCTTTCTTT.

The chain has TRBV5-4 and TRBJ1-2; TRBD1 is a possible D gene (6 bases). The CDR3 totals 14 residues. Germline V gene lookup returns CDR1 SGHNT and CDR2 YYREEE (reference sequence). V was clipped by 4 bases and J by 4 bases, with 14 bases between them. CDR3 residues: CASSPPGGAYGYTF. The CDR3 nucleotides are TGTGCCAGCAGCCCCCCCGGGGGGGCCTATGGCTACACCTTC.

Many counts were recorded for this clone. V usage is TRBV5-4 and J usage is TRBJ2-7; D possibly corresponds to TRBD1 (5 bases). Germline CDR1 SGHNT, CDR2 YYREEE (reference sequence). Trimming removed 1 base from V and 2 bases from J, with 7 bases in between. This CDR3 region has 13 residues. The CDR3: CASSLPGTYEQYF. The CDR3 DNA reads TGTGCCAGCAGCTTGCCAGGGACCTACGAGCAGTACTTC. Full variable domain (outside the CDR3, taken from reference TRBV5-4 and TRBJ2-7): ETGVTQSPTHLIKTRGQQVTLRCSSQSGHNTVSWYQQALGQGPQFIFQYYREEENGRGNFPPRFSGLQFPNYSSELNVNALELDDSALYLCASSLPGTYEQYFGPGTRLTVT.

The V gene is TRBV21-1, the J gene TRBJ1-4; the DNA was not compared with TRBD1, the D call given in the table. TRBV21-1 represents a pseudogene. This CDR3 has 18 amino acids. The CDR3 nucleotides read TGTGCCAGCAGCAAAGGTCCCTTTGATGACAGGGGGTATGAAAAACTGTTTTTT. It codes for CASSKGPFDDRGYEKLFF.

This chain uses TRBV27 with TRBJ2-1, with D possibly matching TRBD2 (6 bases). This CDR3 has 14 residues. Trimming pared 6 bases from V and 3 bases from J, leaving 12 bases between. Looked up from germline, CDR1 is MNHEY and CDR2 is SMNVEV (reference sequence). DNA of the CDR3: TGTGCCAGCAGCCCCCAGGGAGGCTACAATGAGCAGTTCTTC. It is translated as CASSPQGGYNEQFF.

The chain combines TRBV6-5 with TRBJ1-1, with TRBD1 matching over 8 bases. The V gene's germline CDR1 is MNHEY and CDR2 SVGAGI. Losses at the gene ends were 6 bases for V and 1 base for J; bases not matched to a gene: 7. The CDR3 extends over 15 amino acids. In DNA, the CDR3 is TGTGCCAGCAGCGGGACAGGAGGGTGGAACACTGAAGCTTTCTTT. It codes for CASSGTGGWNTEAFF.

The J gene is TRBJ2-7, the V gene TRBV19, with 7 bases lining up with TRBD1. The CDR3 covers 15 residues. V lost 6 bases and J lost 0; bases outside the gene matches: 8. Germline V lookup: CDR1 LNHDA, CDR2 SQIVND (reference sequence). DNA for the CDR3: TGTGCCAGTAGGACTACAGGGGAAAGCTCCTACGAGCAGTACTTC. Its protein is CASRTTGESSYEQYF. The full variable domain, its missing parts supplied by reference TRBV19 and TRBJ2-7, is DGGITQSPKYLFRKEGQNVTLSCEQNLNHDAMYWYRQDPGQGLRLIYYSQIVNDFQKGDIAEGYSVSREKKESFPLTVTSAQKNPTAFYLCASRTTGESSYEQYFGPGTRLTVT.

This sequence joins TRBV5-4 and TRBJ1-3; D ambiguous. This CDR3 has 15 amino acids. CDR1 SGHNT and CDR2 YYREEE come from the germline V gene (reference sequence). Trimming stripped 1 base from V and 0 bases from J, with 8 bases between. CDR3 region: CASSLFGVSGNTIYF. The CDR3 nucleotides read TGTGCCAGCAGCTTGTTTGGAGTCTCTGGAAACACCATATATTTT.

The rearrangement links TRBV30 to TRBJ1-5; weak D call: TRBD1 (5 bases). V was shortened by 7 bases and J by 1 base, with 20 bases between the two germline ends. Per germline, CDR1 GTSNPN and CDR2 SVGIG (reference sequence). The CDR3 loop spans 16 amino acids. The DNA for the CDR3 is TGTGCCTTGAGCGACGGACACCGGTCAAGCAATCAGCCCCAGCATTTT. This translates into CALSDGHRSSNQPQHF.

CDR3 sequence (DNA): TGTGCCAGCAGTTTAGGGGCGACAAACATTCAGTACTTC. Protein: CASSLGATNIQYF. The chain combines TRBV12-3 or TRBV12-4 with TRBJ2-4; D unclear. V lost 1 base to trimming and J lost 6 bases, with 7 bases between them. This CDR3 region has 13 residues.

The chain carries TRBV6-1 and TRBJ2-1; D possibly corresponds to TRBD2 (5 bases). CDR1 MNHNS and CDR2 SASEGT come from the germline V gene. The CDR3 has 13 residues. The V end was cut by 1 base, the J end by 6 bases, with 7 bases between. The CDR3 region is CASSEEAGNEQFF. DNA of the CDR3: TGTGCCAGCAGTGAAGAGGCGGGCAATGAGCAGTTCTTC.

The chain joins TRBV7-2 to TRBJ1-5, with 7 nucleotides matching TRBD1. V shed 0 bases, J shed 8 bases, and the junction held 7 bases outside the gene matches. There are 15 residues in the CDR3. Germline loops: CDR1 SGHTA, CDR2 FQGNSA. For the CDR3, the DNA is TGTGCCAGCAGCTTAGCGCCGGGAGGGGGCAAGCCCCAGCATTTT. Translated: CASSLAPGGGKPQHF.

V gene TRBV10-3 combines with J gene TRBJ2-1, with 14 bases fitting TRBD2. The CDR3 sequence is 16 residues long. J was trimmed by 9 bases and V by 0 bases; bases with no gene match: 4. Germline CDR1 reads ENHRY; CDR2 reads SYGVKD. The CDR3 here is CAISESGTSGGGEQFF. CDR3 nucleotide sequence: TGTGCCATCAGTGAGTCGGGGACTAGCGGGGGAGGTGAGCAGTTCTTC.

The V call is TRBV18, the J call TRBJ2-5, with TRBD1 as a possible D gene (5 bases). The length of the CDR3 is 13 residues. Looked up from germline, CDR1 is KGHSH and CDR2 is LQKENI. The V gene lost 5 bases and the J gene lost 0 bases, with 7 bases spanning the gap. The CDR3 DNA reads TGTGCCAGCTCAGGACAAGACCAAGAGACCCAGTACTTC. Protein sequence: CASSGQDQETQYF.

This sequence joins TRBV29-1 and TRBJ1-2; a possible D gene is TRBD1 (5 bases). Trimming took off 6 bases at V and 3 bases at J, with 14 bases between the two ends. Looked up from germline, CDR1 is SQVTM and CDR2 is ANQGSEA. This CDR3 spans 13 amino acids. The CDR3 loop is CSVLGGSDYGYTF. The CDR3 DNA sequence: TGCAGCGTCCTCGGGGGTTCGGACTATGGCTACACCTTC.

CDR3 in DNA: TGCGCCAGCAGCCTATCGAGACTAGCGGGAACCACAGATACGCAGTATTTT. Amino acid sequence: CASSLSRLAGTTDTQYF. V gene TRBV4-1 combines with J gene TRBJ2-3, with 11 bases aligning to TRBD2. V lost 4 bases and J lost 2; bases outside the gene matches: 8. Per the germline V gene, CDR1 is MGHRA and CDR2 is YSYEKL. The CDR3 totals 17 residues.

The chain is built from TRBV9 and TRBJ2-3, with TRBD1 identical over 9 bases. This CDR3 comprises 14 residues. V was clipped by 3 bases and J by 9 bases; unmatched bases: 8. Germline values: CDR1 SGDLS, CDR2 YYNGEE. DNA of the CDR3: TGTGCCAGCAGCGGGGAAACAGGGGGCGGCACGCAGTATTTT. The encoded protein is CASSGETGGGTQYF.

The chain uses TRBV9 and TRBJ2-2; 7 nucleotides agree with TRBD2. The CDR3 runs to 15 residues. V gave up 0 bases and J gave up 4 bases; unmatched junction bases: 3. The germline gives CDR1 SGDLS, CDR2 YYNGEE. The CDR3 region is CASSVAGGLTGELFF. The CDR3 coding sequence is TGTGCCAGCAGCGTAGCGGGAGGTCTCACCGGGGAGCTGTTTTTT.

This sequence joins TRBV18 and TRBJ1-6; TRBD1 agrees at 11 bases. Germline loops: CDR1 KGHSH, CDR2 LQKENI. Losses at the gene ends were 2 bases for V and 7 bases for J; bases not matched to a gene: 10. The CDR3 loop spans 18 amino acids. The CDR3 DNA is TGTGCCAGCTCACCAGGGGTAAGGACAGGGGGCTCCAATTCACCCCTCCACTTT. Its translation: CASSPGVRTGGSNSPLHF.

V gene TRBV7-2 combines with J gene TRBJ2-3; perhaps TRBD1 as D (5 bases). The ends were cut back, 2 bases at V and 5 bases at J, with 5 bases in the middle. Germline-derived CDR1 and CDR2 are SGHTA and FQGNSA. The CDR3 is 12 amino acids. The CDR3: CASSLQGDTQYF. DNA for the CDR3: TGTGCCAGCAGCTTACAGGGAGATACGCAGTATTTT.

The chain recombines TRBV4-1 with TRBJ1-2; D possibly corresponds to TRBD1 (5 bases). Trimming took off 0 bases at V and 3 bases at J, with 14 bases between the two ends. CDR1 and CDR2 from the germline V gene are MGHRA and YSYEKL. The CDR3 extends over 16 amino acids. Written as DNA, the CDR3 is TGCGCCAGCAGCCAAGAAGGGAGGGGAATGGACTATGGCTACACCTTC. Its protein is CASSQEGRGMDYGYTF.

This clone was picked up one time. This sequence joins TRBV6-2 or TRBV6-3 and TRBJ2-5; 11 nucleotides align to TRBD2. J lost 2 bases, V lost 4 bases, and 3 bases had no gene match. The CDR3 covers 15 residues. Germline CDR1 is MNHEY and CDR2 is SVGEGT. CDR3 in DNA: TGTGCCAGCAGTTCGACTAGCGGGACTCAAGAGACCCAGTACTTC. It encodes CASSSTSGTQETQYF.

This chain connects TRBV30 to TRBJ1-6, with 8 bases matching TRBD1. The CDR3 is made up of 17 amino acids. Germline V lookup: CDR1 GTSNPN, CDR2 SVGIG (reference sequence). J was trimmed by 7 bases and V by 3 bases; bases with no gene match: 14. CDR3 sequence: CAWSPTGGGLHNSPLHF. CDR3 sequence (DNA): TGTGCCTGGAGCCCTACAGGGGGTGGACTACACAATTCACCCCTCCACTTT.

This clone was counted a few times. J is TRBJ2-7 and V is TRBV7-6, with 7 bases fitting TRBD1. There are 18 residues in the CDR3. The germline CDR1 and CDR2 sequences are SGHVS and FNYEAQ. After removal of 6 bases from V and 2 bases from J, the junction contained 19 bases not matched to a gene. The CDR3 spells CASSPHMGQQGRPYEQYF. The CDR3 DNA is TGTGCCAGCAGTCCACATATGGGGCAACAGGGGCGCCCCTACGAGCAGTACTTC.

The J gene is TRBJ1-6, the V gene TRBV18; 7 bases agree with TRBD1. After removal of 1 base from V and 7 bases from J, the junction contained 4 bases not matched to a gene. Germline-derived CDR1 and CDR2 are KGHSH and LQKENI. The CDR3 runs to 15 residues. CDR3 residues: CASSPQTQGNSPLHF. As DNA, the CDR3 is TGTGCCAGCTCACCACAAACACAGGGGAATTCACCCCTCCACTTT.